This entry is about one T cell receptor (beta chain). This clonotype was detected only a few times. Its recognized antigen is unknown. No much larger clone is present one base from it, and per-base qualities are unavailable. This sample was included in a study of Graves' ophthalmopathy and Graves' hyperthyroidism (dated by TCRdb to between 2017 and 2018). With respect to the entire study: Peripheral blood was collected at initial diagnosis, before any treatment. An independent validation cohort was composed of roughly 19 hyperthyroidism patients and about 17 patients who later progressed from hyperthyroidism to ophthalmopathy. In total, 120 to 150 blood samples were TCR-sequenced: some 43 ophthalmopathy, under 80 hyperthyroidism and some 17 hyperthyroidism-to-ophthalmopathy patients. To explore V-J signatures distinguishing ophthalmopathy from hyperthyroidism, a discovery set of 100 patients (roughly 45 ophthalmopathy, some 57 stable hyperthyroidism) was enrolled. TCR beta repertoire signatures were used to distinguish Graves' ophthalmopathy from Graves' hyperthyroidism and to predict progression to ophthalmopathy. The 100 discovery patients were randomly divided into training and test sets at a 7:3 ratio. Following sampling, methimazole starting at 30 mg daily was administered to hyperthyroidism patients, and high-dose intravenous methylprednisolone was administered to ophthalmopathy patients. In more than five hyperthyroidism patients, the T-cell repertoires found in thyroid tissue were compared with those found in blood. On the study overall, not on this receptor specifically: Sample size was not statistically predetermined, and group allocation was not concealed from the investigators. Most expanded thyroid clonotypes with a frequency above 0.001 also appeared in blood, which suggests that blood repertoires may reflect the immune response in the thyroid. In validation, the model predicted ophthalmopathy progression with about 64% sensitivity and roughly 72% specificity; 12 predicted patients were CT-confirmed with GO in a median of about 6.2 months. Ophthalmopathy was separated from stable hyperthyroidism by the 13-signature model with about 89% sensitivity and 81% to 84% specificity in cross-validation and with 80%/75% in the test set.

Ophthalmopathy patients had moderately to severely active disease, Clinical Activity Score of at least 3, NOSPECS grade of at least 4, and disease duration under 3 months. Patients with other autoimmune diseases, uncontrolled infections, pregnancy or lactation were excluded from the study. Diagnosis relied on clinical symptoms, serum thyroxine, TRAb, thyroid ultrasound and orbital computed tomography. Using Ficoll-Paque density gradient centrifugation, PBMCs were isolated from 8.5 to 10 ml of fresh peripheral blood. Trizol reagent was used to extract the total RNA, and its quality was then checked on an Agilent 2100 Bioanalyzer. For repertoire sequencing, TCR beta CDR3 regions were amplified from RNA transcripts. A first-round RT-PCR used HTBI primers with the Qiagen OneStep RT-PCR kit, followed by a second-round multiplex PCR, size selection and purification. Libraries were sequenced paired-end with 100 bp reads on an Illumina HiSeq2000. Per the original workflow: SOAPnuke was used to process the reads, removing any read that contained adapters or uncalled bases, had a mean Phred below 15, or lacked an exact match to the constant primer or identifier. COPE v1.2.5 was used to merge high-quality paired reads. Unique nucleotide sequences were defined as clonotypes and aligned to IMGT TRB V, D and J references using MiTCR v1.1. Only V-J combinations with frequency above 0.0001 were analysed, covering approximately 99% of repertoires. A TCR clonal expansion and chaos score per V-J combination was defined as the ratio of F50 clonal expansion to chaos observed in the TCRdist matrix. Features were reduced by Welch's t-statistics and random forest to around 13 V-J combinations, which fed a naive Bayes classifier. The similarity between thyroid and blood repertoires was quantified using the Morisita-Horn index. Using fastp at Q25 and MiXCR, TCRdb reprocessed the public reads and kept productive beta chains. CDR3 protein duplicates are merged, each entry listing the most common genes and DNA. The V and J calls and clone size come from TCRdb's table, not from the authors' own analysis. The sample includes approximately 480,000 distinct CDR3 sequences, with 13% to 15% observed a single time. The ten largest clonotypes hold about 9.4% of the sample.

The CDR3 sequence holds 13 residues, the cysteine and phenylalanine included. Only the CDR3 region is kept as DNA, spanning 39 bases read in frame from base 1. Trimming takes 6 bases off V and 3 bases off J; junction bases not matched to a gene: 3. CDR1 MNHEY and CDR2 SVGEGT were looked up in the germline V gene. The source is a woman younger than 45 with Graves' ophthalmopathy. Donor details come from another sample of the same person, matched by shared clones. The V gene is TRBV6-2 or TRBV6-3 and the J gene is TRBJ2-7; 9 junctional bases match TRBD2. The source material was blood. The CDR3 is CASSWTSVYEQYF. The nucleotides read TGTGCCAGCAGCTGGACTAGCGTCTACGAGCAGTACTTC.